This T cell receptor beta chain appears in the sequencing data of a study of blood T cell repertoires in COVID-19. Study overall: Samples came from the United States, Italy and Spain, spanning acute and convalescent COVID-19. PBMCs, B-cell-depleted T cells, or T cells provided the cDNA or gDNA that made up the material.

Under the authors' procedure: How many nucleated cells were present was estimated from reference gene primer amplification. TCRdb's copy holds only in-frame clones and misses some; the assay was immunoSEQ multiplex PCR. V and J calls and clone size come straight from that table; D and trimming were deduced from the DNA. Among about 330,000 clones listed, almost 85% were seen once. V was pared by 0 bases and J by 6 bases, with 3 bases of the junction left unmatched. Germline CDR1 reads KGHSH; CDR2 reads LQKENI. CDR3 length: 15 residues. This rearrangement joins TRBV18 to TRBJ2-1; 9 nucleotides line up with TRBD2. The TCR originated in a human donor in a cohort sampled during active COVID-19. The sample taken for sequencing was peripheral blood. In DNA form, the CDR3 reads TGTGCCAGCTCACCACCGGGACTAGCTCTCAATGAGCAGTTCTTC. Its protein is CASSPPGLALNEQFF.